One sample yielded the 4 T cell receptor beta chains listed below, sequenced in a study of T cells after posttransplantation cyclophosphamide. Generated by immunoSEQ multiplex PCR, the TCRdb table keeps only in-frame clones and is missing some. There are under 20,000 clones in the sample; less than 85% occur only once, and over 7.5% lies in the top ten. The sample consisted of memory CD4+ T cells sorted from blood. These receptors came from a man aged 30 to 45 in good health and a related stem cell transplant donor.

This clone was counted a few times. The CDR3, as DNA: TGCGCCAGCAGTCTTGGTGGGGCGAATCAGCCCCAGCATTTT. Translating it yields CASSLGGANQPQHF. This chain links TRBV5-1 with TRBJ1-5; possibly TRBD1 for D (5 bases). Germline V gives CDR1 SGHRS, CDR2 YFSETQ. V was trimmed by 5 bases and J by 4 bases, leaving 13 bases between them. The CDR3 sequence is 14 residues long.

The chain uses TRBV5-1 and TRBJ1-1; 7 bases are a match to TRBD1. Germline values: CDR1 SGHRS, CDR2 YFSETQ. The ends lost 0 bases at V and 7 bases at J; junction bases unmatched: 12. There are 16 residues in the CDR3. CDR3 region: CASSLAPLGDSFEAFF. The DNA for the CDR3 is TGCGCCAGCAGCTTGGCCCCACTAGGGGACAGCTTTGAAGCTTTCTTT.

CDR3: CASSEGQKDNQPQHF. The CDR3 nucleotides read TGTGCCAGCAGTGAAGGACAGAAGGATAATCAGCCCCAGCATTTT. The chain links TRBV6-1 to TRBJ1-5; tentatively, D is TRBD1 (5 bases). Per germline, CDR1 MNHNS and CDR2 SASEGT. The CDR3 length is 15 residues. The V and J ends lost 1 base and 4 bases respectively, with 11 bases between them.

The gene calls are TRBV25-1 and TRBJ2-7; D is possibly TRBD1 (7 bases). CDR1 MGHDK and CDR2 SYGVNS come from the germline V gene. Trimming removed 7 bases at V and 2 bases at J, with 18 bases between. CDR3 length equals 15 residues. The CDR3 protein is CASTTRGDSAYEQYF. The CDR3 DNA sequence: TGTGCCAGCACCACAAGGGGGGACAGCGCCTACGAGCAGTACTTC.